Listed below are T cell receptor beta chains from one sample, sequenced in a study of T-cell memory formation after mild COVID-19. Via MiXCR, TCRdb re-called the 5' RACE reads, giving one row per CDR3 protein. The sample includes 250,000 to 300,000 distinct CDR3 sequences, about a sixth of them seen just once. Source material: PBMCs or a T cell subset sorted from them (not recorded which). Receptor source: a man aged 18 to 29 who had mild COVID-19 (a few samples of this study predate the infection). Cell type and time point are not known. The conserved cysteine and the conserved F or W are not part of the CDR3 here.

J gene: TRBJ1-1
V gene: TRBV28
CDR3 protein: ASSTGGTEAF

J gene: TRBJ1-5
V gene: TRBV15
CDR3 protein: ATSRDSGQGWQPQH

J gene: TRBJ2-3
V gene: TRBV7-2
CDR3 protein: ASSIPTSDTDTQY

J gene: TRBJ2-3
V gene: TRBV5-5
CDR3 protein: ASSLVDRGADTQY

J gene: TRBJ2-4
V gene: TRBV20-1
CDR3 protein: SAKAGSTIQY

J gene: TRBJ2-3
V gene: TRBV5-1
CDR3 protein: ASSFNTDTQY

J gene: TRBJ2-2
V gene: TRBV12-3/TRBV12-4
CDR3 protein: ASSLGLASRELF

J gene: TRBJ1-6
V gene: TRBV14
CDR3 protein: ASSQGRDNSPLH

J gene: TRBJ2-2
V gene: TRBV5-1
CDR3 protein: ASHTPGQGTGELF

J gene: TRBJ2-1
V gene: TRBV27
CDR3 protein: ASSLLGQGEF

J gene: TRBJ1-2
V gene: TRBV7-2
CDR3 protein: ASSLDMGYGYT

J gene: TRBJ2-3
V gene: TRBV20-1
CDR3 protein: SAREIRALPSTDTQY

J gene: TRBJ1-1
V gene: TRBV18
CDR3 protein: ASSAIQGLGNTEAF

J gene: TRBJ1-6
V gene: TRBV9
CDR3 protein: ASSAAGGSSYNSPLH

J gene: TRBJ1-2
V gene: TRBV11-2
CDR3 protein: ASSSIRGQLNYGYT

J gene: TRBJ2-6
V gene: TRBV9
CDR3 protein: ASSVATEYAWVLT

J gene: TRBJ1-1
V gene: TRBV24-1
CDR3 protein: ATSEAGGTEAF

J gene: TRBJ2-6
V gene: TRBV5-1
CDR3 protein: ASSLVAGNGANVLT

J gene: TRBJ1-2
V gene: TRBV4-1
CDR3 protein: ASSHRQGGDYGYT

J gene: TRBJ2-3
V gene: TRBV7-2
CDR3 protein: ASIKMAGFTDTQY

J gene: TRBJ2-2
V gene: TRBV20-1
CDR3 protein: SARDILAGGNTGELF

J gene: TRBJ2-6
V gene: TRBV6-6
CDR3 protein: ASSGTGLSGANVLT

J gene: TRBJ1-2
V gene: TRBV7-2
CDR3 protein: ASSLTVIRGRGYT

J gene: TRBJ1-1
V gene: TRBV6-2/TRBV6-3
CDR3 protein: ASSSIFRARGGNTEAF

J gene: TRBJ2-1
V gene: TRBV20-1
CDR3 protein: SARDRDRAYNEQF